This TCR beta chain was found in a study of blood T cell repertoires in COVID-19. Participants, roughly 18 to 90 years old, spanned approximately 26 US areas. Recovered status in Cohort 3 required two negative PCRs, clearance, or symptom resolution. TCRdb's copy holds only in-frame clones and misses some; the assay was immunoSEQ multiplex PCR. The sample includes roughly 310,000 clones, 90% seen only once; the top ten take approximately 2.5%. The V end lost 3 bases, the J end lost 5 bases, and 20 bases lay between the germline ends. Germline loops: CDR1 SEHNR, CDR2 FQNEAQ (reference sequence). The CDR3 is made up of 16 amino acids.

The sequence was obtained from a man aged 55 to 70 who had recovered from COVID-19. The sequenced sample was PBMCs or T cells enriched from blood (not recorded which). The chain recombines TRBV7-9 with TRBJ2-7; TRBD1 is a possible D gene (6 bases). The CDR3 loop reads CASSFSKQGLAHEQYF. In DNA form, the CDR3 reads TGTGCCAGCAGCTTCTCCAAACAGGGTCTTGCCCACGAGCAGTACTTC.